One and the same sample provided the 30 T cell receptor beta chains below, sequenced in a study of T cells after yellow fever vaccination. Using its own MiXCR run on the 5' RACE reads, TCRdb lists one record per CDR3 protein. Among some 400,000 distinct CDR3 sequences listed, 6.2% were seen once. Sequencing used PBMCs, obtained 5 days after the yellow fever booster vaccination. The receptors originated from a man aged 30-40 years who received the YFV17D yellow fever vaccine.

This clonotype was counted only a few times. This chain uses TRBV28 with TRBJ1-3, with no clear D. CDR3 size: 14 residues. V shed 7 bases and J shed 2 bases, with 12 bases lying between them. The germline V gene has CDR1 MDHEN and CDR2 SYDVKM. This CDR3 is CASTPDVTGNTIYF. DNA of the CDR3: TGTGCCAGCACCCCGGATGTCACTGGAAACACCATATATTTT.

This clonotype was observed a few times. This CDR3 reads CASSRGQNYGYTF. DNA for the CDR3: TGTGCCAGCAGCCGGGGACAGAACTATGGCTACACCTTC. V and J are TRBV7-8 and TRBJ1-2; the match to TRBD1 covers 7 bases. The germline V gene encodes CDR1 SGHVS and CDR2 FQNEAQ. V was pared by 5 bases and J by 2 bases, with 2 bases of the junction left unmatched. There are 13 residues in the CDR3.

As for this clonotype: A single base separates this from a much larger clone, so it may be a read error. V gene TRBV20-1 combines with J gene TRBJ2-5, with D unclear. The germline CDR1 and CDR2 sequences are DFQATT and SNEGSKA (reference sequence). V was clipped by 8 bases and J by 2 bases, with 12 bases between them. This CDR3 spans 12 amino acids. In DNA form, the CDR3 reads TGCAGTACTCCGGTCCTGCAAGAGACCCAGTACTTC. This translates into CSTPVLQETQYF.

J is TRBJ2-3 and V is TRBV19, with a possible D match to TRBD1 (6 bases). The CDR3 covers 15 residues. Germline assignment: CDR1 LNHDA and CDR2 SQIVND (reference sequence). V was pared by 4 bases and J by 5 bases, with 16 bases between. As DNA, the CDR3 is TGTGCCAGTAGTAGCCCAGGGGATACGGGAGATACGCAGTATTTT. Translation: CASSSPGDTGDTQYF.

This clonotype appeared many times. The chain is built from TRBV5-1 and TRBJ2-7; D is undetermined. Germline CDR1 SGHRS, CDR2 YFSETQ. The CDR3 totals 14 residues. V lost 0 bases and J 3 bases, leaving 10 bases between the germline ends. This CDR3 reads CASSLEGGSYEQYF. The DNA for the CDR3 is TGCGCCAGCAGCTTGGAGGGCGGAAGCTACGAGCAGTACTTC.

This chain links TRBV29-1 with TRBJ2-6; D gene ambiguous. Germline V gene sequence: CDR1 SQVTM, CDR2 ANQGSEA. V dropped 6 bases and J dropped 0 bases, with 9 bases sitting between them. CDR3 size: 14 residues. This chain's CDR3 is CSVQDRSGANVLTF. In DNA, the CDR3 is TGCAGCGTCCAGGACCGCTCTGGGGCCAACGTCCTGACTTTC.

This clonotype was observed a few times. The J gene is TRBJ2-7, the V gene TRBV6-5; no reliable D call. V was trimmed by 3 bases and J by 5 bases, leaving 5 bases between them. CDR3 length: 11 amino acids. The germline gives CDR1 MNHEY, CDR2 SVGAGI. In DNA, the CDR3 is TGTGCCAGCAGTTATTATGACGAGCAGTACTTC. Its protein is CASSYYDEQYF.

This clonotype was counted ten times or more. This chain uses TRBV10-3 with TRBJ2-5; D could derive from TRBD1 or TRBD2 (5 bases each). The CDR3 is made up of 15 amino acids. From germline, CDR1 is ENHRY and CDR2 SYGVKD. V dropped 0 bases and J dropped 2 bases, with 10 bases sitting between them. The DNA for the CDR3 is TGTGCCATCAGTGAGTCGAATGGGGGACAAGAGACCCAGTACTTC. It is translated as CAISESNGGQETQYF.

The sample holds many counts of this clonotype. V gene TRBV2 combines with J gene TRBJ2-1; D is uncertain. CDR1 is SNHLY and CDR2 is FYNNEI in the germline V gene. The CDR3 totals 13 residues. V was shortened by 3 bases and J by 8 bases, with 11 bases between the two germline ends. The CDR3 reads CASSEKGFDEQFF. CDR3 bases: TGTGCCAGCAGTGAGAAAGGTTTTGATGAGCAGTTCTTC.

About this clonotype itself: At one end, the junction sequence differs from germline, possibly due to a read error. The rearrangement joins TRBV20-1 to TRBJ1-6; TRBD1 is a possible D gene (6 bases). The germline V gene has CDR1 DFQATT and CDR2 SNEGSKA (reference sequence). The CDR3 sequence is 12 residues long. This chain's CDR3 is CSATYRASTLHF. In nucleotides, the CDR3 is TGCAGTGCTACATACAGGGCTTCAACCCTCCACTTT.

This clonotype was seen many times. The chain combines TRBV20-1 with TRBJ2-7; 9 bases match TRBD2. Germline CDR1 reads DFQATT; CDR2 reads SNEGSKA (reference sequence). The V segment lost 3 bases and the J segment 2 bases; nucleotides outside the gene matches: 2. The CDR3 consists of 13 residues. The CDR3 bases are TGCAGTGCTAGGACTAGCGGAGCCTACGAGCAGTACTTC. Translation gives CSARTSGAYEQYF.

The chain employs TRBV29-1 and TRBJ2-1, with 9 bases aligning to TRBD2. The V segment lost 2 bases and the J segment 4 bases; nucleotides outside the gene matches: 9. Germline loops: CDR1 SQVTM, CDR2 ANQGSEA. The CDR3 is made up of 16 amino acids. For the CDR3, the DNA is TGCAGCGTTGAATTGTTCGGGCGGGAGGGTTACAATGAGCAGTTCTTC. This encodes CSVELFGREGYNEQFF.

In the case of this clonotype: The junction departs from the called germline gene at one end, perhaps through a read error. The rearrangement links TRBV5-1 to TRBJ2-2; TRBD1 is a possible D gene (6 bases). In germline, CDR1 is SGHRS, CDR2 YFSETQ. CDR3 size: 14 residues. The CDR3 protein is CARSLGQITGELFF. In DNA, the CDR3 is TGCGCCAGAAGCTTAGGACAGATCACCGGGGAGCTGTTTTTT.

This clonotype was observed a handful of times. V gene TRBV4-3 combines with J gene TRBJ2-1, with D unresolved. Trimming took 0 bases from V and 5 from J, leaving 14 bases between them. The CDR3 runs to 16 residues. Per the germline V gene, CDR1 is LGHNA and CDR2 is YSLEER. The CDR3 region has the DNA TGCGCCAGCAGCCAAGATCGCAACGGTGGCCACAATGAGCAGTTCTTC. As protein: CASSQDRNGGHNEQFF.

This clonotype came up many times. This chain connects TRBV5-1 to TRBJ2-3, with 7 bases matching TRBD2. The CDR3 sequence is 17 residues long. Losses at the gene ends were 4 bases for V and 3 bases for J; bases not matched to a gene: 14. Germline values: CDR1 SGHRS, CDR2 YFSETQ. CDR3: CASSPWGGGPRTDTQYF. DNA for the CDR3: TGCGCCAGCAGCCCGTGGGGGGGAGGGCCTAGAACAGATACGCAGTATTTT.

The sample holds many counts of this clonotype. This chain uses TRBV12-3 or TRBV12-4 with TRBJ2-2; the D is unclear. The CDR3 sequence is 13 residues long. Between the trimmed V and J ends, which lost 6 bases and 5 bases, there was a span of 10 bases. CDR3 nucleotides: TGTGCCAGCAGCCCCCGGCGGACCGGGGAGCTGTTTTTT. Amino acid sequence: CASSPRRTGELFF.

This clonotype was recorded at least ten times. This sequence joins TRBV7-2 and TRBJ2-1, with 7 bases lining up with TRBD2. The CDR3 contains 16 residues. Trimming cost V 3 bases and J 1 base; bases outside gene matches: 6. CDR1 and CDR2 from the germline V gene are SGHTA and FQGNSA. Here the CDR3 reads CASSLGGAGSYNEQFF. The CDR3 DNA reads TGTGCCAGCAGCTTGGGAGGGGCAGGATCCTACAATGAGCAGTTCTTC.

This clonotype was picked up a small number of times. CDR3 DNA sequence: TGTGCCAGCAGTTTAGAGGCTAGCGGGAGGAGTGAGCAGTTCTTC. This sequence encodes CASSLEASGRSEQFF. The chain couples TRBV27 to TRBJ2-1, with 11 bases that match TRBD2. The V segment lost 2 bases and the J segment 9 bases; nucleotides outside the gene matches: 6. The CDR3 has 15 amino acids. Germline CDR1 MNHEY, CDR2 SMNVEV (reference sequence).

CDR3: CATSDFAVGGETQYF. CDR3 sequence (DNA): TGTGCCACCAGTGATTTTGCGGTCGGCGGGGAGACCCAGTACTTC. V usage is TRBV24-1 and J usage is TRBJ2-5; D might be TRBD2 (5 bases). The V gene lost 1 base and the J gene lost 5 bases, with 13 bases spanning the gap. Germline CDR1 reads KGHDR; CDR2 reads SFDVKD. This CDR3 has 15 residues.

This clonotype was picked up many times. The chain links TRBV5-1 to TRBJ2-1; 7 positions match TRBD1. The V gene end was trimmed by 4 bases and the J gene end by 5 bases; junction bases not matched to a gene: 6. Germline V lookup: CDR1 SGHRS, CDR2 YFSETQ. The CDR3 runs to 14 residues. The CDR3 reads CASSAGTANNEQFF. CDR3 nucleotide sequence: TGCGCCAGCAGCGCCGGGACAGCAAACAATGAGCAGTTCTTC.

This clonotype was detected a few times. V gene TRBV6-1 combines with J gene TRBJ2-4; 7 bases agree with TRBD1. Germline CDR1 MNHNS, CDR2 SASEGT. Trimming at V came to 6 bases and at J to 11 bases, leaving 16 bases not matched to a gene. This CDR3 region has 15 residues. The CDR3 sequence: CASRPDRVGPSVQYF. In nucleotides, the CDR3 is TGTGCCAGCAGACCCGACAGGGTGGGGCCAAGCGTTCAGTACTTC.

The CDR3 loop reads CASSQGQGAEQYF. The CDR3 bases are TGCGCCAGCAGCCAAGGGCAAGGGGCCGAGCAGTACTTC. The chain employs TRBV4-1 and TRBJ2-7; D is possibly TRBD1 (5 bases). CDR3 length: 13 amino acids. Germline V CDR1 and CDR2: MGHRA, YSYEKL. V was trimmed by 1 base and J by 6 bases, leaving 10 bases between them.

The chain is built from TRBV7-8 and TRBJ1-5; D may be TRBD1 (6 bases). Germline CDR1 is SGHVS and CDR2 is FQNEAQ. The CDR3 runs 15 residues. Trimming pared 5 bases from V and 3 bases from J, leaving 14 bases between. The CDR3 loop reads CASSRGTGYNQPQHF. CDR3 DNA: TGTGCCAGCAGCCGGGGAACAGGGTACAATCAGCCCCAGCATTTT. Full variable domain (rest looked up from reference TRBV7-8 and TRBJ1-5): GAGVSQSPRYKVAKRGQDVALRCDPISGHVSLFWYQQALGQGPEFLTYFQNEAQLDKSGLPSDRFFAERPEGSVSTLKIQRTQQEDSAVYLCASSRGTGYNQPQHFGDGTRLSIL.

This chain uses TRBV3-1 with TRBJ2-1; 7 bases agree with TRBD2. Germline V gene data show CDR1 as LGHDT and CDR2 as YNNKEL (reference sequence). There are 14 residues in the CDR3. The trim removed 1 base at V and 7 bases at J, leaving 4 bases unmatched. The CDR3 here is CASSQAGGRNEQFF. CDR3 in DNA: TGTGCCAGCAGCCAAGCGGGAGGTAGGAATGAGCAGTTCTTC.

This clonotype was recorded at least ten times. The genes are TRBV6-5 and TRBJ2-2; possible D gene TRBD2, 5 bases. This CDR3 region has 13 residues. Germline V lookup: CDR1 MNHEY, CDR2 SVGAGI. V lost 8 bases and J lost 4, with 11 bases in between. Here the CDR3 DNA reads TGTGCCAGCCACCGGGGATTCACCGGGGAGCTGTTTTTT. It is translated as CASHRGFTGELFF.

This chain joins TRBV30 and TRBJ2-1, with TRBD2 identical over 14 bases. The CDR3 runs 15 residues. With V trimmed by 4 bases and J by 9 bases, 8 bases remained unmatched. Germline V gene lookup returns CDR1 GTSNPN and CDR2 SVGIG (reference sequence). CDR3 amino acids: CAWNGGTSGSLEQFF. The CDR3 nucleotides are TGTGCCTGGAATGGCGGGACTAGCGGGAGTCTTGAGCAGTTCTTC.

This chain uses TRBV20-1 with TRBJ2-2, with a possible D match to TRBD2 (6 bases). Trimming cost V 6 bases and J 4 bases, with 12 bases left between them. Germline V lookup: CDR1 DFQATT, CDR2 SNEGSKA (reference sequence). The CDR3 sequence is 13 residues long. CDR3 in amino acids: CSARGVGTGELFF. The CDR3, as DNA: TGCAGTGCGCGGGGAGTAGGCACCGGGGAGCTGTTTTTT.

On this clonotype: An end of the junction differs from the germline gene, which may be a read error. This sequence joins TRBV14 and TRBJ2-2, with D possibly matching TRBD2 (6 bases). The germline V gene encodes CDR1 SGHDN and CDR2 FVKESK. The CDR3 runs 12 residues. CDR3 sequence reads: CASSLWGGELVF. The CDR3 nucleotides read TGTGCCAGCAGCCTCTGGGGCGGGGAGCTGGTTTTT.

This clonotype was observed at least ten times. CDR3 sequence: CASSLAEEGGHEQYF. The DNA for the CDR3 is TGTGCCAGCAGTTTAGCCGAGGAGGGGGGCCACGAGCAGTACTTC. This chain links TRBV28 with TRBJ2-7; D tentatively fits TRBD1 or TRBD2 (6 bases each). This CDR3 contains 15 residues. Germline V lookup: CDR1 MDHEN, CDR2 SYDVKM. V gave up 2 bases and J gave up 5 bases, with 16 bases separating them.

This clonotype was seen only a few times. The rearrangement uses TRBV19 and TRBJ2-1; possibly TRBD1 for D (5 bases). Per the germline V gene, CDR1 is LNHDA and CDR2 is SQIVND (reference sequence). The V end lost 4 bases, the J end lost 7 bases, and 20 bases lay between the germline ends. The CDR3 length is 16 residues. The CDR3 region has the DNA TGTGCCAGTAGTAACCCGGGCCGGGCGAAGGGGAATGAGCAGTTCTTC. Translating it yields CASSNPGRAKGNEQFF.